This passage covers 14 T cell receptor beta chains from one sample sequenced in a study of patients and donors after allogeneic stem cell transplantation. TCRdb reanalysed the RT-PCR reads using MiXCR and keeps one entry per CDR3 protein. The sample records about 960,000 distinct CDR3 sequences, approximately 19% being singletons. Source material: blood, either unsorted or a sorted T cell fraction (not recorded which). The receptor source for this set is a human donor who was either an allogeneic HSCT recipient or a stem cell or donor lymphocyte infusion donor (not recorded which). It is not recorded whose cells these are; they may come from a transplant donor.

A few counts support this clonotype. This chain links TRBV20-1 with TRBJ1-2; D is uncertain. Per germline, CDR1 DFQATT and CDR2 SNEGSKA (reference sequence). Trimming shortened V by 1 base and J by 1 base, and 10 bases separated the two germline ends. The CDR3 covers 14 residues. CDR3 in amino acids: CSARAPGLNYGYTF. Written as DNA, the CDR3 is TGCAGTGCTAGAGCGCCGGGCCTTAACTATGGCTACACCTTC.

In this sample, this clonotype turned up a few times. The chain uses TRBV12-3 or TRBV12-4 and TRBJ2-5, with D maybe TRBD1 (5 bases). The CDR3 covers 13 residues. Trimming pared 5 bases from V and 9 bases from J, leaving 16 bases between. The CDR3 nucleotides read TGTGCCAGCAGTCCTGGCGTTTTAGGGGCCCAGTACTTC. The encoded protein is CASSPGVLGAQYF.

The V call is TRBV27, the J call TRBJ2-7; D could derive from TRBD1 or TRBD2 (7 bases each). Germline CDR1 is MNHEY and CDR2 is SMNVEV (reference sequence). The CDR3 consists of 16 residues. Trimming left V 4 bases short and J 0 bases short, with 16 bases between. The CDR3 nucleotides are TGTGCCAGCAGTTCATCCAGGGGGGGGAACTCCTACGAGCAGTACTTC. This encodes CASSSSRGGNSYEQYF.

The sample holds a few counts of this clonotype. As DNA, the CDR3 is TGCAGTGCTAGATATGACGTCTCCTACGAGCAGTACTTC. Translation: CSARYDVSYEQYF. J is TRBJ2-7 and V is TRBV20-1, with unresolved D. Germline V lookup: CDR1 DFQATT, CDR2 SNEGSKA (reference sequence). The CDR3 covers 13 residues. Trimming cost V 2 bases and J 0 bases, with 8 bases left between them.

This clonotype was detected only a few times. Here the CDR3 DNA reads TGCAGTGCTAGAGATTATTTGCCGGATAGGAGCTCCTACGAGCAGTACTTC. Translating it yields CSARDYLPDRSSYEQYF. The rearrangement uses TRBV20-1 and TRBJ2-7; D is uncertain. The CDR3 has 17 residues. Deletions cut 0 bases from V and 0 bases from J, with 18 bases between. Germline V lookup: CDR1 DFQATT, CDR2 SNEGSKA (reference sequence).

V gene TRBV12-3 or TRBV12-4 combines with J gene TRBJ1-2; D is ambiguous. V was cut by 10 bases and J by 4 bases, with 16 bases left in between. There are 13 residues in the CDR3. The CDR3 protein is CATQLSKSYGYTF. In nucleotides, the CDR3 is TGTGCCACCCAGTTGAGTAAGAGCTATGGCTACACCTTC.

V usage is TRBV14 and J usage is TRBJ2-3, with D possibly being TRBD1 (6 bases). The CDR3 loop spans 17 amino acids. Between the trimmed V and J ends, which lost 3 bases and 2 bases, there was a span of 18 bases. The germline V gene has CDR1 SGHDN and CDR2 FVKESK. The CDR3 here is CASSHKQWQGLTDTQYF. In DNA, the CDR3 is TGTGCCAGCAGCCACAAGCAATGGCAGGGGCTCACAGATACGCAGTATTTT.

This clonotype came up a few times. The DNA of the CDR3 is TGTGCCAGCAGTTTAGGAGGACTCTCGAATGAGCAGTTCTTC. Protein sequence: CASSLGGLSNEQFF. J is TRBJ2-1 and V is TRBV12-3 or TRBV12-4, with a possible D match to TRBD2 (5 bases). V shed 1 base and J shed 7 bases, with 11 bases lying between them. The CDR3 totals 14 residues.

The rearrangement uses TRBV27 and TRBJ2-7; a possible D gene is TRBD1 (6 bases). V lost 4 bases to trimming and J lost 4 bases, with 20 bases between them. The CDR3 spans 16 residues. Germline lookup yields CDR1 MNHEY and CDR2 SMNVEV (reference sequence). The CDR3 protein is CASSSLSDMGTYEQYF. The CDR3, as DNA: TGTGCCAGCAGTTCTCTGTCCGATATGGGGACATACGAGCAGTACTTC.

The chain has TRBV3-1 and TRBJ1-4; D is ambiguous. The CDR3 consists of 15 residues. Germline-derived CDR1 and CDR2 are LGHDT and YNNKEL (reference sequence). Trimming took 2 bases from V and 9 from J, leaving 16 bases between them. CDR3 residues: CASSQTALVKKKLFF. CDR3 DNA: TGTGCCAGCAGCCAAACAGCCTTGGTGAAGAAAAAACTGTTTTTT.

The chain employs TRBV24-1 and TRBJ2-1, with 7 bases matching TRBD2. The CDR3 runs 15 residues. V dropped 4 bases and J dropped 4; count of bases not matched to a gene: 6. The germline CDR1 and CDR2 sequences are KGHDR and SFDVKD. The CDR3 bases are TGTGCCACCAGTGAAGCGGGGAGAGAATACAATGAGCAGTTCTTC. It specifies CATSEAGREYNEQFF.

This chain uses TRBV12-3 or TRBV12-4 with TRBJ1-5, with 9 bases fitting TRBD1. V trimming: 5 bases; J trimming: 2 bases; junction bases outside the gene matches: 7. The CDR3 is 16 amino acids. CDR3 coding DNA: TGTGCCAGCAGTCCTGGACAGGGGCGGGGCAATCAGCCCCAGCATTTT. It codes for CASSPGQGRGNQPQHF.

This clonotype showed up just a few times. The rearrangement links TRBV6-2 or TRBV6-3 to TRBJ2-2; 9 positions agree with TRBD2. The CDR3 spans 16 residues. Germline trimming cut 1 base from V and 5 bases from J; bases unmatched to any gene: 5. The germline gives CDR1 MNHEY, CDR2 SVGEGT. The CDR3 loop is CASSYLLAGLTGELFF. The CDR3 DNA is TGTGCCAGCAGTTACTTGCTAGCGGGATTAACCGGGGAGCTGTTTTTT.

This chain joins TRBV10-2 and TRBJ2-7; 7 bases align to TRBD2. V lost 2 bases to trimming and J lost 5 bases; unmatched junction nucleotides: 15. The CDR3 loop spans 17 amino acids. CDR1 and CDR2 (germline): WSHSY, SAAADI. The CDR3 nucleotides read TGCGCCAGCAGTGAGATTCCGGGGGGAAGGAAGGGCCACGAGCAGTACTTC. Encoded protein: CASSEIPGGRKGHEQYF.